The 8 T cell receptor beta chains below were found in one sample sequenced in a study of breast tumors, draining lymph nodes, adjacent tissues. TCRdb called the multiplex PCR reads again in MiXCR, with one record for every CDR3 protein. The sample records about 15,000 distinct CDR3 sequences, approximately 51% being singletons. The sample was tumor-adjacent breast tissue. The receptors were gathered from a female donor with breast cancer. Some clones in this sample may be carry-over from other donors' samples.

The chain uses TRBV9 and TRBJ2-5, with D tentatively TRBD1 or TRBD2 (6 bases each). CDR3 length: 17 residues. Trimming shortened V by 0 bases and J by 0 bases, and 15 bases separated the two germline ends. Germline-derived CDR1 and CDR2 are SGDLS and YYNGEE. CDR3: CASSVGGGRGYQETQYF. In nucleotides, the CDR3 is TGTGCCAGCAGCGTAGGAGGGGGACGGGGGTACCAAGAGACCCAGTACTTC.

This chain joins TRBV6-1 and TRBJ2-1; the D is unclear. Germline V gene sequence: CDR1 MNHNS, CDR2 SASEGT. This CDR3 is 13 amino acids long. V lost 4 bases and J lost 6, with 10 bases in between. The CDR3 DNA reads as TGTGCCAGCAGTGCCTCCTACCCCAATGAGCAGTTCTTC. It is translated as CASSASYPNEQFF.

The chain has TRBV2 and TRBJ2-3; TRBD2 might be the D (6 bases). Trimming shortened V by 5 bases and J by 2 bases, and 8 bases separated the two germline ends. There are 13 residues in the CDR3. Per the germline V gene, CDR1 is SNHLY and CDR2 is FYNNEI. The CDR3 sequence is CASSRDFTDTQYF. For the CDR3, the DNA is TGTGCCAGCAGTCGGGACTTCACAGATACGCAGTATTTT.

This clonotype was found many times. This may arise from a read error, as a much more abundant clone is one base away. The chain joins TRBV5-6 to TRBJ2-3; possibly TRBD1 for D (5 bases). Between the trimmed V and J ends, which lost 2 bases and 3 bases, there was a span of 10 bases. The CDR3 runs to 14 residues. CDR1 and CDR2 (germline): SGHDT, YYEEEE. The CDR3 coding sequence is TGTGCCAGCAGCTTAATACAGGCGACAGATACGCAGTATTTT. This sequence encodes CASSLIQATDTQYF.

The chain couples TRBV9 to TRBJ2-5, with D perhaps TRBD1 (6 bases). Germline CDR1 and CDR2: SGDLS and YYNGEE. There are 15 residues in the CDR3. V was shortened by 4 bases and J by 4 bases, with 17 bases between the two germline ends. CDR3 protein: CASSPQTGQRETQYF. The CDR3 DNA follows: TGTGCCAGCAGCCCCCAGACAGGCCAACGAGAGACCCAGTACTTC. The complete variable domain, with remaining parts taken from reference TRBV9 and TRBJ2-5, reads DSGVTQTPKHLITATGQRVTLRCSPRSGDLSVYWYQQSLDQGLQFLIQYYNGEERAKGNILERFSAQQFPDLHSELNLSSLELGDSALYFCASSPQTGQRETQYFGPGTRLLVL.

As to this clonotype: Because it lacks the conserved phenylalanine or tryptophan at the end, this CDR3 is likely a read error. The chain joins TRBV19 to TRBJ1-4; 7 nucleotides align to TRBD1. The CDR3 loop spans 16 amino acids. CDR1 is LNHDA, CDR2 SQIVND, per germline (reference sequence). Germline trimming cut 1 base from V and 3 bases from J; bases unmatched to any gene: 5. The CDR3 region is CASSIVSGTANEKLFS. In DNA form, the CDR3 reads TGTGCCAGTAGTATAGTCTCCGGGACAGCTAATGAAAAACTGTTTTCT.

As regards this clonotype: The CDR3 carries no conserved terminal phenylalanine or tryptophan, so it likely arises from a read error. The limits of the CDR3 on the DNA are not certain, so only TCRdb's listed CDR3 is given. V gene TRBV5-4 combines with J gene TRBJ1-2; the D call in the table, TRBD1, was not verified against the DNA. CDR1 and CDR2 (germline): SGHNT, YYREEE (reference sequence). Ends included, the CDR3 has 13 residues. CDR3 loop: CASSLQGVGGHTL.

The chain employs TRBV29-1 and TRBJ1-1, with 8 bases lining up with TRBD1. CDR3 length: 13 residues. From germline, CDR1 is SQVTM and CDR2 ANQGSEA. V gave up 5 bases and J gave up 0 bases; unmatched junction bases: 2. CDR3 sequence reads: CSVQGAMNTEAFF. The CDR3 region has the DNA TGCAGCGTTCAGGGGGCCATGAACACTGAAGCTTTCTTT. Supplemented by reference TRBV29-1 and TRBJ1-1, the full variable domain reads SAVISQKPSRDICQRGTSLTIQCQVDSQVTMMFWYRQQPGQSLTLIATANQGSEATYESGFVIDKFPISRPNLTFSTLTVSNMSPEDSSIYLCSVQGAMNTEAFFGQGTRLTVV.